This T cell receptor beta chain was sequenced during a study of blood T cell repertoires in COVID-19. Study-wide context: The United States, Italy and Spain provided the acute and convalescent COVID-19 samples.

The germline gives CDR1 LGHNA, CDR2 YNFKEQ. Trimming at V came to 1 base and at J to 8 bases, leaving 10 bases not matched to a gene. This CDR3 comprises 15 residues. Some clones are missing from TCRdb's copy, which holds only in-frame ones; the method was immunoSEQ multiplex PCR. The table records 250,000 to 300,000 clones, 88% of them present only once. The sequenced sample was peripheral blood. The V call is TRBV4-2, the J call TRBJ1-2; the match to TRBD1 covers 7 bases. The receptor was isolated from a woman aged 25 to 45 who had recovered from COVID-19. Written as DNA, the CDR3 is TGTGCCAGCAGCCAAGTCGGGACAGATGTGTCGGGCTACACCTTC. Residues: CASSQVGTDVSGYTF.